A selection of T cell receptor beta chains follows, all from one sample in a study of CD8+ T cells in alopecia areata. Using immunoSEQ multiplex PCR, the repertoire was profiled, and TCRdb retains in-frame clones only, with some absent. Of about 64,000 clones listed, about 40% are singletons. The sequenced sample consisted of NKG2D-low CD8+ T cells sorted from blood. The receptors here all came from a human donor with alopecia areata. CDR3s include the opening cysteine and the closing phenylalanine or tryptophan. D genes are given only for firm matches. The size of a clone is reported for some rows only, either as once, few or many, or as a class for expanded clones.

CASSPGTRNYEQYF | TGCGCCAGCAGCCCCGGGACGAGGAACTACGAGCAGTACTTC | - | TRBV4-3 | - | TRBJ2-7
CASSRKVRGLETQYF | TGCGCCAGCAGTCGGAAAGTCAGGGGGTTGGAGACCCAGTACTTC | TRBD1 | TRBV23-1 | - | TRBJ2-5
CSVLISATGELFF | TGCAGCGTTCTCATCTCGGCCACCGGGGAGCTGTTTTTT | - | TRBV29-1 | - | TRBJ2-2
CASSLAGRGRAFF | TGTGCCAGCAGCTTAGCGGGACGGGGGCGAGCTTTCTTT | - | TRBV7-9 | - | TRBJ1-1
CASSLAGDTEAFF | TGCGCCAGCAGCTTGGCAGGGGACACTGAAGCTTTCTTT | - | TRBV5-1 | once | TRBJ1-1
CASSFGGGYEQYF | TGTGCCAGCAGTTTTGGGGGGGGCTACGAGCAGTACTTC | TRBD2 | TRBV27 | - | TRBJ2-7
CASSEWEGRETQYF | TGTGCCAGCAGTGAGTGGGAGGGGAGAGAGACCCAGTACTTC | TRBD2 | TRBV25-1 | - | TRBJ2-5
CASSSFDTQYF | TGTGCCAGCAGCTCGTTCGATACGCAGTATTTT | - | TRBV28 | - | TRBJ2-3
CASSYSGGRAVDTQYF | TGTGCCAGCAGTTACTCGGGCGGGAGGGCGGTAGATACGCAGTATTTT | TRBD2 | TRBV6-5 | once | TRBJ2-3
CASSPAGDPPYGYTF | TGTGCCAGCAGTCCAGCGGGGGACCCCCCCTATGGCTACACCTTC | - | TRBV7-2 | - | TRBJ1-2
CAISDPQEEDETQYF | TGTGCCATCAGTGACCCTCAGGAGGAGGATGAGACCCAGTACTTC | - | TRBV10-3 | - | TRBJ2-5
CASSHLGRGIMNTEAFF | TGTGCCAGCAGCCACCTGGGTCGGGGGATAATGAACACTGAAGCTTTCTTT | - | TRBV4-2 | - | TRBJ1-1
CSVAGTEYGYTF | TGCAGCGTCGCCGGGACGGAGTATGGCTACACCTTC | - | TRBV29-1 | few | TRBJ1-2
CSARGGYEAFF | TGCAGTGCTAGAGGGGGGTATGAAGCTTTCTTT | - | TRBV20-1 | - | TRBJ1-1
CASSFLAENTDTQYF | TGTGCCAGCAGTTTCTTAGCGGAAAACACAGATACGCAGTATTTT | - | TRBV27 | - | TRBJ2-3
CASTVGDGYTF | TGTGCCAGCACGGTGGGCGACGGCTACACCTTC | - | TRBV2 | - | TRBJ1-2
CASSYSSRDLSF | TGTGCCAGCAGTTACAGTTCCAGAGACCTTTCTTTC | - | TRBV6-6 | few | TRBJ2-7
CASSQRLANSDTQYF | TGCGCCAGCAGCCAACGACTAGCTAATTCAGATACGCAGTATTTT | TRBD2 | TRBV4-1 | - | TRBJ2-3
CASSQGAWGTATYEQYF | TGCGCCAGCAGCCAGGGCGCATGGGGGACGGCTACCTACGAGCAGTACTTC | - | TRBV4-3 | - | TRBJ2-7
CASSLMGQGVETQYF | TGCGCCAGCAGCTTGATGGGACAGGGGGTGGAGACCCAGTACTTC | TRBD1 | TRBV5-1 | - | TRBJ2-5
CSVPPGDSNNEQFF | TGCAGCGTCCCTCCGGGGGACTCAAACAATGAGCAGTTCTTC | - | TRBV29-1 | - | TRBJ2-1
CASSIPWRAGSYEQYF | TGTGCCAGCAGCATTCCTTGGAGAGCGGGCTCTTACGAGCAGTACTTC | - | TRBV7-2 | - | TRBJ2-7
CASSSGQSNQPQHF | TGTGCCAGCAGCTCGGGACAGAGCAATCAGCCCCAGCATTTT | TRBD1 | TRBV9 | - | TRBJ1-5
CASSPQAASLYGYTF | TGTGCCAGCAGTCCCCAGGCCGCCTCGCTCTATGGCTACACCTTC | - | TRBV27 | - | TRBJ1-2
CASSPWTSGSGETQYF | TGTGCCAGCAGTCCATGGACTAGCGGGAGCGGAGAGACCCAGTACTTC | TRBD2 | TRBV28 | - | TRBJ2-5
CSVGGSPSGYNEQFF | TGCAGCGTTGGGGGCTCGCCGAGTGGATACAATGAGCAGTTCTTC | - | TRBV29-1 | - | TRBJ2-1
CSAISDLEAFF | TGCAGCGCTATCAGTGACCTTGAAGCTTTCTTT | - | TRBV29-1 | - | TRBJ1-1
CASSLGAWQGAPEQYF | TGTGCCAGCAGCTTAGGTGCTTGGCAGGGGGCGCCCGAGCAGTACTTC | TRBD1 | TRBV7-2 | few | TRBJ2-7
CASSPETAAGRRDYGYTF | TGTGCCAGCAGTCCCGAGACCGCAGCGGGACGCAGGGACTATGGCTACACCTTC | - | TRBV25-1 | once | TRBJ1-2
CASSLGEGNEQYF | TGTGCCAGCAGCTTAGGAGAAGGGAACGAGCAGTACTTC | - | TRBV11-1 | - | TRBJ2-7
CASSQGTQNTGELFF | TGTGCCAGCAGCCAAGGAACTCAGAACACCGGGGAGCTGTTTTTT | - | TRBV4-2 | - | TRBJ2-2
CASSPKGTYEQYF | TGCGCCAGCAGCCCCAAGGGGACCTACGAGCAGTACTTC | - | TRBV5-1 | - | TRBJ2-7
CASRGNGVWSEAFF | TGTGCCAGCAGGGGCAATGGGGTCTGGTCTGAAGCTTTCTTT | - | TRBV7-9 | few | TRBJ1-1
CASSLTGGNTEAFF | TGTGCCAGCAGTTTAACAGGGGGGAACACTGAAGCTTTCTTT | TRBD1 | TRBV27 | - | TRBJ1-1
CASSLNREAYEQYF | TGTGCCAGCAGCTTAAACAGGGAGGCCTACGAGCAGTACTTC | - | TRBV13 | - | TRBJ2-7
CSAQGLAGRGETQYF | TGCAGCGCCCAGGGGCTAGCGGGGCGGGGGGAGACCCAGTACTTC | TRBD2 | TRBV29-1 | - | TRBJ2-5
CASRTGMEGYTF | TGTGCCAGCCGGACAGGGATGGAAGGCTACACCTTC | TRBD1 | TRBV27 | - | TRBJ1-2
CASSLDRASYNEQFF | TGTGCCAGCAGTTTAGACAGGGCATCCTACAATGAGCAGTTCTTC | TRBD1 | TRBV28 | - | TRBJ2-1
CASSLFQGMNLGETQYF | TGCGCCAGCAGCTTGTTTCAGGGAATGAATCTCGGAGAGACCCAGTACTTC | - | TRBV5-1 | - | TRBJ2-5
CSVEEDGLTYEQYF | TGCAGCGTTGAAGAGGACGGATTGACCTACGAGCAGTACTTC | - | TRBV29-1 | - | TRBJ2-7